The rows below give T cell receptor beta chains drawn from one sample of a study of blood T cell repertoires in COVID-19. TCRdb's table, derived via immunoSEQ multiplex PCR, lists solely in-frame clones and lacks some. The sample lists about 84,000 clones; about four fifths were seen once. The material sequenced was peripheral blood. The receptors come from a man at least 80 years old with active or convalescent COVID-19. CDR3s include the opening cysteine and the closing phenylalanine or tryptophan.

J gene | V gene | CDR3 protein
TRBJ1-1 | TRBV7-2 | CASSFMRNTEAFF
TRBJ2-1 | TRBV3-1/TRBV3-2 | CASNRADLGNEQFF
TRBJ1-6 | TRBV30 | CACSSYNSPLHF
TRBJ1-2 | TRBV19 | CASSIARVGYTF
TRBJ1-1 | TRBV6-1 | CASSGPPGVGNTEAFF
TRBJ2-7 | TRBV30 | CAWSVLGLTYEQYF
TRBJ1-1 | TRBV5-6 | CASSPLRRHTEAFF
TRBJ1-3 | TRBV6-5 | CASSQTGPGNTIYF
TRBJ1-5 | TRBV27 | CASRLAGTVPNQPQHF
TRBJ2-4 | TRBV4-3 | CASSQATGGGSNIQYF
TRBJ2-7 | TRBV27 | CASKKDRVVHEQYF
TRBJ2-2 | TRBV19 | CASRDPGQTTGELFF
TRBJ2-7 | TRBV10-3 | CATRTGATYEQYF
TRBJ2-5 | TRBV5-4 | CASSLDLGSGSQETQYF
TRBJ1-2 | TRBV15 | CATSIGRGPYYGYTF
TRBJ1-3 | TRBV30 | CAWSPSRNTIYF
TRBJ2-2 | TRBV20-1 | CSASGTGANGELFF
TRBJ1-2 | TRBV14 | CASSQDRGWSGYTF
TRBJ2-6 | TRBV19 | CASSILSSGANVLTF
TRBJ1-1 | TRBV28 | CASSLSGMNTEAFF
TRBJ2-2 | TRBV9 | CASSVAGRQRGVTNTGELFF
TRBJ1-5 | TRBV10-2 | CASSVGGNNQPQHF
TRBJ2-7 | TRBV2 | CASRDRQISYEQYF
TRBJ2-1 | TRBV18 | CASSTPGQDNNEQFF
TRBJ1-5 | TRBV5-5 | CASSLLRGTGFGPQHF
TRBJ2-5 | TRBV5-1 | CASSGRSAGQGETQYF
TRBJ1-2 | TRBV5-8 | CASSLGALANYGYTF